One and the same sample provided the 24 T cell receptor beta chains below, sequenced in a study of blood T cell repertoires in COVID-19 (dated by TCRdb to 2018 to 2020). Libraries were made using the immunoSEQ multiplex PCR assay. TCRdb provides this immuneACCESS table in a form limited to in-frame rearrangements. Some clones are lacking; in checked studies, under half of them reflect an unresolved V gene, and why the rest are absent is not known. Counted in this sample were 90,000 to 120,000 clones; over 70% of them appeared once. About 15% of the sample is held by the ten biggest clonotypes. The source material was peripheral blood. These TCRs come from a man aged 50-59 years with acute or convalescent COVID-19.

V usage is TRBV30 and J usage is TRBJ1-2, with 9 bases fitting TRBD1. CDR1 is GTSNPN, CDR2 SVGIG, per germline (reference sequence). The CDR3 runs to 12 residues. V shed 5 bases and J 4 bases; nucleotides not matched to a gene: 2. The CDR3 region is CAWGQGSYGYTF. Written as DNA, the CDR3 is TGTGCCTGGGGACAGGGGAGCTATGGCTACACCTTC.

The gene calls are TRBV28 and TRBJ2-3; D perhaps matches TRBD2 (5 bases). V lost 2 bases, J lost 9 bases, and 12 bases lay in between. Germline V CDR1 and CDR2: MDHEN, SYDVKM. The CDR3 runs 13 residues. CDR3 in amino acids: CASSLGGRYTQYF. For the CDR3, the DNA is TGTGCCAGCAGTTTAGGCGGGCGATACACGCAGTATTTT.

CDR3 nucleotides: TGTGCCAGCAGTTCGACAGCTGGAAACACCATATATTTT. Protein product: CASSSTAGNTIYF. This sequence joins TRBV12-3 or TRBV12-4 and TRBJ1-3; possible D gene TRBD1, 5 bases. Trimming cost V 4 bases and J 2 bases, with 6 bases left between them. The CDR3 is made up of 13 amino acids.

The CDR3 is CASSSGSHNEQFF. In DNA, the CDR3 is TGTGCCAGCAGTAGCGGTTCCCACAATGAGCAGTTCTTC. The V and J genes are TRBV6-5 and TRBJ2-1, with a tentative D call TRBD2 (5 bases). CDR1 MNHEY and CDR2 SVGAGI come from the germline V gene. The CDR3 contains 13 residues. Trimming stripped 5 bases from V and 5 bases from J, with 10 bases between.

The chain joins TRBV2 to TRBJ2-1; 9 bases are a match to TRBD2. The CDR3 runs 14 residues. Germline V gives CDR1 SNHLY, CDR2 FYNNEI. V lost 7 bases, J lost 6 bases, and 7 bases stayed unmatched. This CDR3 reads CASIPGLAANEQFF. In DNA, the CDR3 is TGTGCCAGCATTCCGGGACTAGCAGCCAATGAGCAGTTCTTC.

V gene TRBV5-6 combines with J gene TRBJ1-5; D uncertain. Deletions cut 0 bases from V and 0 bases from J, with 4 bases between. This CDR3 has 14 amino acids. From germline, CDR1 is SGHDT and CDR2 YYEEEE. CDR3 amino acids: CASSLGHSNQPQHF. In DNA, the CDR3 is TGTGCCAGCAGCTTGGGTCATAGCAATCAGCCCCAGCATTTT.

The CDR3 sequence is CASSSFPRTPYEQYF. In DNA, the CDR3 is TGCGCCAGCAGCTCCTTCCCCAGAACGCCCTACGAGCAGTACTTC. This sequence joins TRBV4-1 and TRBJ2-7; no definite D call. The V end lost 5 bases, the J end lost 2 bases, and 16 bases lay between the germline ends. The CDR3 is 15 amino acids. Germline values: CDR1 MGHRA, CDR2 YSYEKL.

The chain links TRBV19 to TRBJ2-5; 8 positions agree with TRBD2. This CDR3 contains 14 residues. Trimming cost V 4 bases and J 4 bases; bases outside gene matches: 5. Germline loops: CDR1 LNHDA, CDR2 SQIVND (reference sequence). CDR3 sequence reads: CASSRTGGTETQYF. The CDR3 DNA sequence: TGTGCCAGTAGTAGGACGGGAGGGACAGAGACCCAGTACTTC.

The genes are TRBV20-1 and TRBJ2-5; 8 nucleotides align to TRBD2. J gave up 5 bases and V 3 bases, and 8 bases lay outside the gene matches. Germline CDR1 DFQATT, CDR2 SNEGSKA (reference sequence). This CDR3 is 14 amino acids long. CDR3 in amino acids: CSASRREVRETQYF. The CDR3 DNA follows: TGCAGTGCTAGTAGGCGGGAGGTGCGGGAGACCCAGTACTTC.

This chain uses TRBV19 with TRBJ2-1, with unresolved D. The V end lost 0 bases, the J end lost 7 bases, and 7 bases lay between the germline ends. Germline V gene lookup returns CDR1 LNHDA and CDR2 SQIVND (reference sequence). The CDR3 length is 13 residues. This CDR3 is CASSIDRWNEQFF. Here the CDR3 DNA reads TGTGCCAGTAGTATAGACAGGTGGAATGAGCAGTTCTTC.

V gene TRBV19 combines with J gene TRBJ2-1; weak D call: TRBD2 (6 bases). Germline-derived CDR1 and CDR2 are LNHDA and SQIVND (reference sequence). The CDR3 contains 15 residues. The V and J ends lost 5 bases and 4 bases respectively, with 15 bases between them. In nucleotides, the CDR3 is TGTGCCAGTAGTGAAGGCGGAGGGCTGTACAATGAGCAGTTCTTC. Protein sequence: CASSEGGGLYNEQFF. Based on the CDR3 plus reference TRBV19 and TRBJ2-1, the full variable domain is DGGITQSPKYLFRKEGQNVTLSCEQNLNHDAMYWYRQDPGQGLRLIYYSQIVNDFQKGDIAEGYSVSREKKESFPLTVTSAQKNPTAFYLCASSEGGGLYNEQFFGPGTRLTVL.

The rearrangement joins TRBV10-3 to TRBJ2-5; the D is unclear. Germline CDR1 ENHRY, CDR2 SYGVKD. V was pared by 6 bases and J by 1 base, with 9 bases between. The CDR3 loop spans 13 amino acids. The CDR3 sequence: CAISRHPQETQYF. CDR3 nucleotides: TGTGCCATCAGCCGACACCCCCAAGAGACCCAGTACTTC.

The gene calls are TRBV24-1 and TRBJ2-1, with 14 bases identical to TRBD2. CDR3 length: 18 amino acids. J gave up 8 bases and V 3 bases, and 11 bases lay outside the gene matches. CDR1 is KGHDR, CDR2 SFDVKD, per germline. The CDR3 coding sequence is TGTGCCACCAGTGATACCGGGACTAGCGGGAGTAGAATCCATGAGCAGTTCTTC. It translates to CATSDTGTSGSRIHEQFF.

V gene TRBV27 combines with J gene TRBJ2-2; weak D call: TRBD2 (5 bases). Trimming removed 1 base from V and 3 bases from J, with 15 bases in between. There are 17 residues in the CDR3. Germline V gene data show CDR1 as MNHEY and CDR2 as SMNVEV (reference sequence). The CDR3 DNA sequence: TGTGCCAGCAGTTTATATGGGGTGGGGAGCGACACCGGGGAGCTGTTTTTT. This translates into CASSLYGVGSDTGELFF.

The chain couples TRBV10-1 to TRBJ2-7; unclear D gene. V lost 6 bases and J lost 7, with 19 bases in between. CDR1 is WNHNN and CDR2 is SYGVQD in the germline V gene (reference sequence). The CDR3 has 14 amino acids. The CDR3 loop is CASSQGGSRWEQYF. In DNA form, the CDR3 reads TGCGCCAGCAGCCAAGGCGGCTCGAGGTGGGAGCAGTACTTC.

This clone was detected once. This chain uses TRBV28 with TRBJ2-7; the D is unclear. V was cut by 6 bases and J by 3 bases, with 12 bases left in between. The CDR3 totals 13 residues. The V gene's germline CDR1 is MDHEN and CDR2 SYDVKM. CDR3 bases: TGTGCCAGCAGGGGCGTCTCCGACTACGAGCAGTACTTC. Protein product: CASRGVSDYEQYF.

V is TRBV19 and J is TRBJ1-2; a possible D gene is TRBD1 (5 bases). The CDR3 runs to 14 residues. V dropped 1 base and J dropped 4 bases, with 10 bases sitting between them. Germline CDR1 is LNHDA and CDR2 is SQIVND (reference sequence). CDR3 sequence reads: CASSIGGATYGYTF. In DNA form, the CDR3 reads TGTGCCAGTAGTATAGGGGGCGCGACCTATGGCTACACCTTC.

The chain recombines TRBV27 with TRBJ2-1, with 11 bases identical to TRBD2. The CDR3 sequence is 15 residues long. Losses at the gene ends were 1 base for V and 8 bases for J; bases not matched to a gene: 4. The V gene's germline CDR1 is MNHEY and CDR2 SMNVEV (reference sequence). CDR3 in DNA: TGTGCCAGCAGTTTATTTAGCGGGAGGGAGGATGAGCAGTTCTTC. Its translation is CASSLFSGREDEQFF.

The genes are TRBV5-1 and TRBJ2-1; 9 nucleotides align to TRBD2. Trimming at V came to 7 bases and at J to 4 bases, leaving 6 bases not matched to a gene. The CDR3 runs to 14 residues. Germline CDR1 SGHRS, CDR2 YFSETQ. CDR3 region: CASGSGSGYNEQFF. As DNA, the CDR3 is TGCGCCAGCGGTAGCGGGAGCGGGTACAATGAGCAGTTCTTC.

This chain uses TRBV5-1 with TRBJ2-1; 8 nucleotides agree with TRBD2. CDR3 length: 14 amino acids. J gave up 6 bases and V 1 base, and 3 bases lay outside the gene matches. From germline, CDR1 is SGHRS and CDR2 YFSETQ. CDR3 sequence (DNA): TGCGCCAGCAGCTTGAGGAGCGGGAGCAATGAGCAGTTCTTC. Translation: CASSLRSGSNEQFF.

This chain joins TRBV20-1 and TRBJ1-1; TRBD1 agrees at 9 bases. The CDR3 runs to 14 residues. CDR1 is DFQATT and CDR2 is SNEGSKA in the germline V gene (reference sequence). V gave up 4 bases and J gave up 1 base; unmatched junction bases: 4. The chain's CDR3 is CSATDRGTNTEAFF. The CDR3 coding sequence is TGCAGTGCTACTGACAGGGGGACGAACACTGAAGCTTTCTTT.

J is TRBJ1-1 and V is TRBV2, with a possible D match to TRBD1 (6 bases). CDR3 length: 15 amino acids. From germline, CDR1 is SNHLY and CDR2 FYNNEI. V lost 4 bases and J lost 5, with 17 bases in between. CDR3 residues: CASSVTGLGWTEAFF. The CDR3 DNA is TGTGCCAGCAGTGTGACAGGATTGGGTTGGACTGAAGCTTTCTTT. Complete variable domain (other parts from reference TRBV2 and TRBJ1-1): EPEVTQTPSHQVTQMGQEVILRCVPISNHLYFYWYRQILGQKVEFLVSFYNNEISEKSEIFDDQFSVERPDGSNFTLKIRSTKLEDSAMYFCASSVTGLGWTEAFFGQGTRLTVV.

The table lists this clone with a count of one. The V gene is TRBV11-2, the J gene TRBJ1-5, with D uncertain. Germline CDR1 is SGHAT and CDR2 is FQNNGV. The germline V and J ends were trimmed by 1 base and 0 bases, with 7 bases remaining between them. The CDR3 covers 15 residues. The CDR3 DNA sequence: TGTGCCAGCAGCTTAGGCGGAGTTAGCAATCAGCCCCAGCATTTT. Translating it yields CASSLGGVSNQPQHF.

The chain has TRBV19 and TRBJ1-5; 7 bases are shared with TRBD1. The CDR3 totals 16 residues. Germline loops: CDR1 LNHDA, CDR2 SQIVND (reference sequence). V shed 5 bases and J 0 bases; nucleotides not matched to a gene: 7. The CDR3 coding sequence is TGTGCCAGTAGTGCCACGGACAGGTATAGCAATCAGCCCCAGCATTTT. Translation gives CASSATDRYSNQPQHF.